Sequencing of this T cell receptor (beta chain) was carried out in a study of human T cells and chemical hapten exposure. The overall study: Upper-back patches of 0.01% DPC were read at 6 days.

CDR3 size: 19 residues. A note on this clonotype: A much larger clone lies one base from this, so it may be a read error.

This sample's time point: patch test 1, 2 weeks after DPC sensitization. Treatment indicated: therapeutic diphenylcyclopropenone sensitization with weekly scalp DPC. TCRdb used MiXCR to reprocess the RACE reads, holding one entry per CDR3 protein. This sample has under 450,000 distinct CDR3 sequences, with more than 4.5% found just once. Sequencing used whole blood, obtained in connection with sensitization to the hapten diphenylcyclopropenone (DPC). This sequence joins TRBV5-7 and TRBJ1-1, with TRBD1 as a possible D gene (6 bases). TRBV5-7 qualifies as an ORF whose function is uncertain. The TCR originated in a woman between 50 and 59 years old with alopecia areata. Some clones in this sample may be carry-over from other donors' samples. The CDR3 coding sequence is TGTGCCAACAGCTTACAAGGGCCATCGGGGGCGAAAGAGGTCACTGAAGCTTTCTTT. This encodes CANSLQGPSGAKEVTEAFF.